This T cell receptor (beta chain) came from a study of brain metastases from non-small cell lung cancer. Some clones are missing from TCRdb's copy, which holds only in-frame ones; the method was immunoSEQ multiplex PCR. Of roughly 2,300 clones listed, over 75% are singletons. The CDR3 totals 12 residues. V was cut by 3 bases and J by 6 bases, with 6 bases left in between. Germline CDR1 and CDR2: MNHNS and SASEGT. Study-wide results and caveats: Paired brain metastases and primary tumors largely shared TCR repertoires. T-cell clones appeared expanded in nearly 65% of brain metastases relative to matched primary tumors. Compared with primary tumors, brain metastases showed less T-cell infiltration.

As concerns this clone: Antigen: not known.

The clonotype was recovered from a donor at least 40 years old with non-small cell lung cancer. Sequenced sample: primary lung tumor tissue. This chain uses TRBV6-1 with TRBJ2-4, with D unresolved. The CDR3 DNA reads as TGTGCCAGCAGTGATCCGGGAAACATTCAGTACTTC. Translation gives CASSDPGNIQYF.